This T cell receptor beta chain was identified during a study of chemoradiotherapy in HPV16-positive cancers. Method: immunoSEQ multiplex PCR; TCRdb's copy keeps in-frame clones and lacks some. The sample records approximately 12,000 clones, more than 60% being singletons. Trimming took off 6 bases at V and 5 bases at J, with 9 bases between the two ends. Germline lookup yields CDR1 SGHDT and CDR2 YYEEEE. CDR3 length equals 13 residues. The chain carries TRBV5-6 and TRBJ2-6; D gene ambiguous. The sequence came from a human donor with HPV-associated anogenital cancer. Specimen collection occurred from a patient who underwent chemoradiotherapy. CDR3 sequence (DNA): TGTGCCAGCACACAAAGTCGGGCCAACGTCCTGACTTTC. It encodes CASTQSRANVLTF.